This T cell receptor (beta chain) comes out of a study of T cells in Graves' hyperthyroidism and ophthalmopathy (dated by TCRdb to between 2019 and 2020). About the full investigation: Peripheral blood was collected at initial diagnosis, before any treatment. To identify TCR V-J signatures that set the groups apart, the researchers used a discovery cohort of about a hundred patients, made up of 40 to 45 with Graves' ophthalmopathy and some 60 with stable Graves' hyperthyroidism. Prospective prediction of ophthalmopathy was tested in an independent validation cohort consisting of some 18 hyperthyroidism patients and approximately 16 patients who later progressed to ophthalmopathy. The roughly 91 discovery patients were randomly split 7:3 into training and test sets. Thyroid tissue and blood T-cell repertoires from several Graves' hyperthyroidism patients were also compared in the study. Following sampling, methimazole starting at 30 mg daily was given to hyperthyroidism patients, and high-dose intravenous methylprednisolone was given to ophthalmopathy patients. According to the paper, TCR Vbeta CDR3 sequencing was carried out on more than 120 peripheral blood samples, which came from 40 to 45 ophthalmopathy, around 75 hyperthyroidism and approximately 17 progressor patients.

CDR1 and CDR2 are read off the germline V gene as MNHEY and SVGEGT. Deletion took 6 bases off V and 3 bases off J, with a span of 16 bases between the germline ends. There are 15 amino acids in the CDR3, from cysteine to phenylalanine inclusive. Of the read, only the CDR3 DNA is kept; its 45 bases are in frame from base 1. TCR beta CDR3 regions were amplified from RNA transcripts. The first round of RT-PCR for the TCR CDR3 was performed with the HTBI primer set and the Qiagen OneStep RT-PCR kit. Libraries were constructed in a second round of multiplex PCR, after which size selection and purification were performed. The libraries were sequenced on an Illumina HiSeq2000 using paired-end 100 bp reads. The paper's processing steps were these. Raw data were processed with SOAPnuke, discarding reads with adapters, uncalled bases, mean Phred below 15, or no exact constant-primer or identifier match. High-quality paired reads were merged with COPE v1.2.5, and unique nucleotide sequences were defined as clonotypes. MiTCR v1.1 was used to align the clonotypes against IMGT TRBV, TRBD and TRBJ reference segments. Only V-J combinations with frequency above 0.0001, covering 99% to 99.2% of repertoires, were analysed. The TCS score was defined as the ratio of F50 (clonal expansion) to E x V (chaos), calculated using BLOSUM62-based TCRdist between CDR3 peptides within each V-J. Welch's t-statistics and random forest reduced several hundred V-J features to 10 to 15, which were used in a naive Bayes classifier (R e1071). The public reads were reanalyzed by TCRdb: fastp trimming at Q25, MiXCR alignment, in-frame beta chains only. Every entry covers one CDR3 protein and lists the most common genes and DNA from its rows. What appears here as the V and J calls and clone size reflects TCRdb's work, not the paper's. This sample holds a few hundred thousand distinct CDR3 sequences; 14% to 15% were observed only once. The ten largest clonotypes hold less than 35% of the sample.

The research as a whole found: Most expanded thyroid clonotypes (frequency above 0.001) were also found in blood, which suggests that blood repertoires may mirror thyroid immune responses. In validation, the model predicted progression to ophthalmopathy with 55% to 71% sensitivity and around 72% specificity, a median of about 6.7 months before onset. No statistical method was used to fix the sample size in advance, and group allocation was not hidden from the investigators. Ophthalmopathy was separated from stable hyperthyroidism by a 13 V-J signature model, with approximately 90% sensitivity and 81% to 82% specificity obtained in cross-validation and 80%/75% obtained in testing.

Stable Graves' hyperthyroidism was defined as the absence of progression to ophthalmopathy over 18 months of follow-up. Hyperthyroidism patients were newly diagnosed, with disease duration under 2 months, and aged 18 to 65 years. Any patient with an uncontrolled infection, another autoimmune disease, pregnancy or lactation was excluded. Clinical symptoms, serum thyroxine and TRAb, thyroid ultrasound, and orbital computed tomography formed the basis for the diagnoses. PBMCs were separated from 8 to 10 ml of fresh peripheral blood using Ficoll-Paque density gradient centrifugation. Total RNA was extracted with Trizol reagent, and quality was checked on an Agilent 2100 Bioanalyzer. This clonotype was seen only a few times. Its antigen target is currently unknown. No base-level quality is on record; no much larger clone is a single base apart.

The V gene is TRBV6-2 or TRBV6-3 and the J gene is TRBJ2-3; a weak D assignment points to TRBD1 (6 bases agree). Sample: blood. The source of this sequence is a woman aged 25 to 39 with Graves' hyperthyroidism. The sequence in DNA is TGTGCCAGCAGCACCCCTGGCAGGGGAACAGATACGCAGTATTTT. This is translated as CASSTPGRGTDTQYF.